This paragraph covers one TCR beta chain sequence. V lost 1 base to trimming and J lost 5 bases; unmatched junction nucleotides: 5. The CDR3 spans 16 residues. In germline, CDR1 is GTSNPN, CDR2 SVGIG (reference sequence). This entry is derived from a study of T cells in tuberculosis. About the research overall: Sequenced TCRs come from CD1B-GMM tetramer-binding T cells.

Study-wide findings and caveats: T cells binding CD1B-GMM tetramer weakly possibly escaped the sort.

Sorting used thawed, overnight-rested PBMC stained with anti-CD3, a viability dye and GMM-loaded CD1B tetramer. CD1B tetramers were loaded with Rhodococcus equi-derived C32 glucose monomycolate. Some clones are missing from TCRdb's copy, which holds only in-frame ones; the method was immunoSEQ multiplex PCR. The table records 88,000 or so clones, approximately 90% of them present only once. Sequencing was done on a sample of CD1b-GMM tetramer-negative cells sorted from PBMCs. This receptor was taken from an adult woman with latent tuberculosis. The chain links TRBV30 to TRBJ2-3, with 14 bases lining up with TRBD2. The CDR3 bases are TGTGCCTGGAGTGCGGGACTAGCGGGGGTCGGAGATACGCAGTATTTT. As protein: CAWSAGLAGVGDTQYF.